The next 6 T cell receptor beta chains were all read from a single sample in a study of vaccination and CD4 T cells after COVID-19 (dated by TCRdb to between 2022 and 2023). The receptor library was made with PCR. Sequencing instrument: Illumina iSeq 100. DNA from cultured CD4+ T cells was subjected to TCR sequencing with the Oncomine TCR Beta short-read assay at the Johns Hopkins FTIC core. TCRdb trimmed public reads at Q25 via fastp, called clones via MiXCR and kept in-frame beta chains. Here each entry gathers all rows of one CDR3 protein and keeps the most common genes and DNA. Counted in this sample were 14,000 to 15,000 distinct CDR3 sequences; around 50% of them appeared once. The leading ten clones occupy approximately 8% of the sample. What this sample's treatment or condition label stands for: approximately nine-day PBMC culture with coronavirus spike peptide pools or control peptides (ViraFEST assay).

These TCRs are of unknown antigen specificity. Sequenced material: CD4+ T cells from blood, cultured in vitro. The receptors derive from a human donor who had recovered from COVID-19.

This clonotype was seen only a few times. The chain combines TRBV27 with TRBJ2-5; weak D call: TRBD2 (6 bases). There are 15 residues in the CDR3. Germline assignment: CDR1 MNHEY and CDR2 SMNVEV (reference sequence). V lost 6 bases and J 2 bases, leaving 16 bases between the germline ends. DNA of the CDR3: TGTGCCAGCAGCGTCGGGAGACAGCCTCAAGAGACCCAGTACTTC. Its protein is CASSVGRQPQETQYF.

V and J are TRBV20-1 and TRBJ1-2; D is unclear. V was trimmed by 0 bases and J by 7 bases, leaving 12 bases between them. Germline CDR1 and CDR2: DFQATT and SNEGSKA (reference sequence). The CDR3 has 13 residues. The DNA of the CDR3 is TGCAGTGCTAGAGAGGGTCGGAGTCCTGGCTACACCTTC. This translates into CSAREGRSPGYTF.

V is TRBV28 and J is TRBJ2-4, with D unclear. From germline, CDR1 is MDHEN and CDR2 SYDVKM. V lost 7 bases and J 10 bases, leaving 11 bases between the germline ends. The CDR3 contains 11 residues. The CDR3 DNA reads TGTGCCAGCAATCAGGTTGGAATTCAGTACTTC. It is translated as CASNQVGIQYF.

The gene calls are TRBV28 and TRBJ1-2; D is possibly TRBD1 (5 bases). V lost 5 bases to trimming and J lost 7 bases, with 11 bases between them. The germline V gene has CDR1 MDHEN and CDR2 SYDVKM. The CDR3 is 12 amino acids. CDR3 amino acids: CASSSSGFGYTF. As DNA, the CDR3 is TGTGCCAGCAGTAGCTCAGGGTTTGGCTACACCTTC.

CDR3 DNA: TGTGCCACCAGCAGACAGGGACTGGGCTCTGGAAACACCATATATTTT. Its translation: CATSRQGLGSGNTIYF. This chain joins TRBV15 and TRBJ1-3; weak D call: TRBD1 (5 bases). CDR3 size: 16 residues. V gave up 2 bases and J gave up 0 bases, with 11 bases separating them. CDR1 is LNHNV, CDR2 YYDKDF, per germline (reference sequence).

The CDR3 region is CAWAATRNTEAFF. The CDR3 DNA is TGTGCCTGGGCCGCGACACGCAACACTGAAGCTTTCTTT. This rearrangement joins TRBV30 to TRBJ1-1; no definite D call. V lost 5 bases and J lost 2, with 12 bases in between. Germline loops: CDR1 GTSNPN, CDR2 SVGIG (reference sequence). The CDR3 extends over 13 amino acids.